A few counts support the clone carrying this T cell receptor beta chain. This specimen comes from a study of T-cell reconstitution after alpha-beta-depleted transplantation in children. Preparation of the TCRbeta library used unique molecular identifiers. Via MiXCR, TCRdb re-called the PCR reads, giving one row per CDR3 protein. The repertoire has 450,000 to 500,000 distinct CDR3 sequences, 9.5% to 15% of them found once; the top ten carry more than 5.5%. This CDR3 comprises 14 residues. Germline loops: CDR1 DFQATT, CDR2 SNEGSKA (reference sequence). The sample was PBMCs from the stem cell graft donor, taken from the stem cell graft. V usage is TRBV20-1 and J usage is TRBJ1-5; possibly TRBD1 for D (6 bases). The source is a human donor who donated a stem cell graft to a child with combined immunodeficiency. The DNA for the CDR3 is TGCAGCGGTAGTCGGGGGGCTAGCAATCAGCCCCAGCATTTT. It yields the protein CSGSRGASNQPQHF.